Listed below are T cell receptor beta chains from one sample, sequenced in a study of identical twins. TCRdb re-called the 5' RACE reads with MiXCR, one entry per CDR3 protein. The data contain roughly 720,000 distinct CDR3 sequences, roughly 20% of them singletons. The same specimen was also included in a second study, on T cells expressing NK-cell markers.

Material for sequencing was PBMCs. Receptors originate from a woman aged 18-30 years in good health. The CDR3 runs from the conserved cysteine through the conserved F or W. The order of the fields is V gene, D gene, J gene, clone size, CDR3 DNA, CDR3 protein. A D gene is named only where the DNA matches it firmly. Where a row states a size, it is once, few, many or the class of an expanded clone; other rows omit it.

>TRBV20-1|TRBD1|TRBJ1-5|many
TGCAGTGCTAGAGTCTGGACAGGGGAATCTCAGCCCCAGCATTTT
CSARVWTGESQPQHF
>TRBV14|.|TRBJ2-2|once
TGTGCCAGCAGCTTCAGCCAAGAACCAGGGACCGGGGAGCTGTTTTTT
CASSFSQEPGTGELFF
>TRBV12-3/TRBV12-4|.|TRBJ2-7|.
TGTGCCAGCACCTTAAGGGCAGCGGGCTACTACGAGCAGTACTTC
CASTLRAAGYYEQYF
>TRBV5-1|.|TRBJ2-5|few
TGCGCCAGCAGCTTGGCCCCGGGGGAGACCCAGTACTTC
CASSLAPGETQYF
>TRBV6-1|.|TRBJ2-7|.
TGTGCCAGCAGTGCCTATTCGAGTGGCTCCTACGAGCAGTACTTC
CASSAYSSGSYEQYF
>TRBV6-5|.|TRBJ2-7|few
TGTGCCAGCAGTTACTCACCAGGGAGACCCTACGAGCAGTACTTC
CASSYSPGRPYEQYF
>TRBV11-2|.|TRBJ2-7|.
TGTGCCAGCAGCTTGGAGCCGACGTCCCGGCAGTACTTC
CASSLEPTSRQYF
>TRBV20-1|TRBD1|TRBJ2-7|few
TGCAGTGGCCGGACAGGGTCCTACGAGCAGTACTTC
CSGRTGSYEQYF
>TRBV27|TRBD1|TRBJ2-7|.
TGTGCCAGCAGTTGGGGCCAGGGGGTTACGGGGGAGCAGTACTTC
CASSWGQGVTGEQYF
>TRBV7-9|.|TRBJ2-3|.
TGTGCCAGCAGCTTCCAACTCGATTTCACAGATACGCAGTATTTT
CASSFQLDFTDTQYF
>TRBV20-1|.|TRBJ2-1|.
TGCAGTGCTATCCCCCAGGGCACCTACAATGAGCAGTTCTTC
CSAIPQGTYNEQFF
>TRBV12-3/TRBV12-4|TRBD2|TRBJ2-1|many
TGTGCCAGCACACTAGCGGGAAGGGGTGAGCAGTTCTTC
CASTLAGRGEQFF
>TRBV4-1|TRBD1|TRBJ1-2|.
TGCGCCAGCGGGTTCAGGGGACAGGTAGACAACTATGGCTACACCTTC
CASGFRGQVDNYGYTF
>TRBV12-3/TRBV12-4|.|TRBJ1-6|many
TGTGCCAGCAGTTTTTGGCGGAATAATTCACCCCTCCACTTT
CASSFWRNNSPLHF
>TRBV7-9|.|TRBJ2-7|.
TGTGCCAGCAGCTCCAGCCGAAACGCGGTCGGCGCCTACGAGCAGTACTTC
CASSSSRNAVGAYEQYF
>TRBV9|.|TRBJ2-6|few
TGTGCCAGCAGCGCCTTTGGGGCCAACGTCCTGACTTTC
CASSAFGANVLTF
>TRBV11-2|.|TRBJ2-6|.
TGTGCCAGCAGCCTCTTAGCTGGGACTGGAAACTCTGGGGCCAACGTCCTGACTTTC
CASSLLAGTGNSGANVLTF
>TRBV12-3/TRBV12-4|.|TRBJ2-1|.
TGTGCCAGCAGCCCGGACGCTCACAATGAGCAGTTCTTC
CASSPDAHNEQFF
>TRBV7-9|TRBD1|TRBJ2-1|few
TGTGCCAGCAGCCCTTGGACAGGGGGCTCCAATGAGCAGTTCTTC
CASSPWTGGSNEQFF
>TRBV5-1|.|TRBJ2-3|.
TGCGCCAGCAGCCCCCGACTCCGCACAGATACGCAGTATTTT
CASSPRLRTDTQYF
>TRBV25-1|.|TRBJ1-1|.
TGTGCCAGCATCAACAGGGAGGACACTGAAGCTTTCTTT
CASINREDTEAFF
>TRBV20-1|.|TRBJ1-5|.
TGCAGTGCCCCTGGGTCCACAAATCAGCCCCAGCATTTT
CSAPGSTNQPQHF
>TRBV9|.|TRBJ2-1|few
TGTGCCAGCAGCCCAGGAGGGGGAGGGACCTCCTACAATGAGCAGTTCTTC
CASSPGGGGTSYNEQFF
>TRBV12-3/TRBV12-4|.|TRBJ1-2|few
TGTGCCAGCAGTTTAGAGACGACGGGGGTTGGCTACACCTTC
CASSLETTGVGYTF
>TRBV20-1|.|TRBJ2-5|.
TGCAGGGCTAGAGTTAGTGGGTTGGCGACTAGTGGGCAAGAGACCCAGTACTTC
CRARVSGLATSGQETQYF
>TRBV15|TRBD2|TRBJ2-3|few
TGTGCCACCAGCCGCCCATTGGGACGCGGGGGGACAGATACGCAGTATTTT
CATSRPLGRGGTDTQYF
>TRBV7-9|TRBD2|TRBJ2-1|few
TGTGCCTGTTATCCGGGACTAGCGGGAAAAATCGGGGAGCAGTTCTTC
CACYPGLAGKIGEQFF
>TRBV5-1|.|TRBJ1-1|.
TGCGCCAGCAGCCGCCTAAGTGATATGAACACTGAAGCTTTCTTT
CASSRLSDMNTEAFF
>TRBV12-3/TRBV12-4|.|TRBJ2-1|many
TGTGCCAGCAGTTTGGCCAAGGGGAATGAGCAGTTCTTC
CASSLAKGNEQFF
>TRBV7-2|.|TRBJ2-1|.
TGTGCCAGCAGCCGGACCTGGAGTGAGCAGTTCTTC
CASSRTWSEQFF
>TRBV12-3/TRBV12-4|.|TRBJ2-7|few
TGTGCCAGCAGTTTGCGGGACCGGCTCTACGAGCAGTACTTC
CASSLRDRLYEQYF
>TRBV7-9|TRBD1|TRBJ2-7|.
TGTGCCAGCAGCCCCTTCCCGGTGGATGGGACAGCGTACTTC
CASSPFPVDGTAYF
>TRBV6-2/TRBV6-3|.|TRBJ2-5|.
TGTGCCAGCAGTTCCTTCCGGGACCGCCGATACGTCCAGTACTTC
CASSSFRDRRYVQYF
>TRBV20-1|TRBD2|TRBJ2-1|.
TGCAGTGCCCCCCCTAGCGGGAGTTTGCATGAGCAGTTCTTC
CSAPPSGSLHEQFF
>TRBV19|.|TRBJ2-5|few
TGTGCCAGCGCCGGGACTCTCCAAGAGACCCAGTACTTC
CASAGTLQETQYF
>TRBV4-2|.|TRBJ2-3|.
TGTGCCAGCAGCCACAGAGGGGGGGAAGCGCAGTATTTT
CASSHRGGEAQYF
>TRBV20-1|.|TRBJ2-4|.
TGCAGTGGGACGGGGGCCACCCTCGAAACCAAAAACATTCAGTACTTC
CSGTGATLETKNIQYF
>TRBV20-1|.|TRBJ1-5|few
TGCAGTGCCCAGCAGGCAGCCCGACAGCCCCAGCATTTT
CSAQQAARQPQHF
>TRBV9|.|TRBJ2-7|.
TGTGCCAGCAGCCCCGAGGTGGGGGGCTACGAGCAGTACTTC
CASSPEVGGYEQYF
>TRBV12-3/TRBV12-4|TRBD2|TRBJ2-1|.
TGTGCCAGCTCAAGCGGGAACTACAATGAGCAGTTCTTC
CASSSGNYNEQFF
>TRBV5-6|TRBD2|TRBJ2-3|many
TGTGCCAGCAGCTTTTCATTGCGGGGGGGCGAAGATACGCAGTATTTT
CASSFSLRGGEDTQYF
>TRBV3-1|.|TRBJ2-7|.
TGTGCCAGCAGCCAAGATAGACGGAACTACGAGCAGTACTTC
CASSQDRRNYEQYF
>TRBV6-1|TRBD2|TRBJ2-3|few
TGTGCCAGCAGTGCGTACCACCTAGCGGGGACTAGCACAGATACGCAGTATTTT
CASSAYHLAGTSTDTQYF
>TRBV28|.|TRBJ1-1|.
TGTGCCAGCAGTTTATCCCCAGGGGCGAACACTGAAGCTTTCTTT
CASSLSPGANTEAFF
>TRBV15|TRBD1|TRBJ2-7|few
TGTGCCACCAGCGGCTCCGGGACAGGGTTCCACGAGCAGTACTTC
CATSGSGTGFHEQYF
>TRBV10-2|.|TRBJ2-7|.
TGCGCCAGCGGGGGGGTGGGGGCACGGTCCTACGAGCAGTACTTC
CASGGVGARSYEQYF
>TRBV18|TRBD2|TRBJ2-1|few
TGTGCCAGCTCACCACCCAGCGGGGGGGCTTCCTACAATGAGCAGTTCTTC
CASSPPSGGASYNEQFF
>TRBV29-1|.|TRBJ2-7|few
TGCAGCGTTTGCACACCTCTACAGGGAAACGAGCAGTACTTC
CSVCTPLQGNEQYF
>TRBV20-1|TRBD1|TRBJ1-1|many
TGCAGTGCTAGTCCGGACAGGGGCGGGAGGCGAGCTTTCTTT
CSASPDRGGRRAFF
>TRBV6-2/TRBV6-3|TRBD2|TRBJ2-7|.
TGTGCCAGCAGCCCTAGCGGGAACCCCTCCTACGAGCAGTACTTC
CASSPSGNPSYEQYF
>TRBV7-9|.|TRBJ1-2|.
TGTGCCAGCAGCAGGGGGGACCCCCAAGAGGGCTACACCTTC
CASSRGDPQEGYTF
>TRBV20-1|.|TRBJ1-5|many
TGCAGTGCTAGTCATAGCAATCAGCCCCAGCATTTT
CSASHSNQPQHF
>TRBV11-1|.|TRBJ2-5|.
TGTGCCAGCAGCACAACTAGTAGCTTTGAGACCCAGTACTTC
CASSTTSSFETQYF